Given below is one T cell receptor delta chain in context. Antigen: not known. Germline V lookup: CDR1 TSWWSYY, CDR2 QGS. The trim removed 1 base at V and 0 bases at J, leaving 21 bases unmatched. CDR3 length: 22 residues. Between roughly 97% and 99.6% of sorted thymocytes were Vdelta1+. Sequences come from RNA converted to cDNA by reverse transcription. The CDR3 regions were amplified by multiplex PCR from V-gene primers to a constant-region primer. TCRdb redid clone calling on the multiplex PCR reads using CATT. The sample records around 56,000 delta-chain clones, over 13% being singletons. The record originates from a study of Vδ1+ human thymocytes. Overall study results and limits: Thymic TRG and TRD repertoires appeared highly polyclonal.

What was sequenced was Vdelta1+ gamma-delta thymocytes from the thymus. Regarding subset: FACS-sorted CD3+ TCRalphabeta- TCRVdelta1+ TCRVdelta2- thymocytes. The V and J genes are TRDV1 and TRDJ1; 9 bases are a match to TRDD2. This clonotype originated in a girl younger than two who had congenital heart surgery. The CDR3 is CALGERLPTTLRMYLYTDKLIF. DNA of the CDR3: TGTGCTCTTGGGGAACGCCTTCCTACTACTTTACGCATGTATTTGTACACCGATAAACTCATCTTT.